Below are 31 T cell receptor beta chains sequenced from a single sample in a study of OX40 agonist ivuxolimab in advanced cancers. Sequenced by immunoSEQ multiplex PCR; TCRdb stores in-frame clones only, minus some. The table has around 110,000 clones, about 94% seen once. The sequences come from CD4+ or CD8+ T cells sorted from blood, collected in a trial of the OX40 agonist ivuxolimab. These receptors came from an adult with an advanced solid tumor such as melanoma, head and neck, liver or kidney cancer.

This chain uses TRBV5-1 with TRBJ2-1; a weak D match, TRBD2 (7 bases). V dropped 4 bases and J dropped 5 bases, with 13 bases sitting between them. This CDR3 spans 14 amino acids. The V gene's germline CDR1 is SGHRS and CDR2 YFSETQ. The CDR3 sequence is CASSVGGLDNEQFF. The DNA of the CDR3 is TGCGCCAGCAGCGTGGGGGGGCTGGACAATGAGCAGTTCTTC.

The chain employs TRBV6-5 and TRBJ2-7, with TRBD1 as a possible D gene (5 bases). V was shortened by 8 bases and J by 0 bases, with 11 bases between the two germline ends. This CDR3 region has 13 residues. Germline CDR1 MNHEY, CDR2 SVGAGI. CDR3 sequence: CASLGRDSYEQYF. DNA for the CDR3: TGTGCCAGCCTCGGCAGGGACTCCTACGAGCAGTACTTC.

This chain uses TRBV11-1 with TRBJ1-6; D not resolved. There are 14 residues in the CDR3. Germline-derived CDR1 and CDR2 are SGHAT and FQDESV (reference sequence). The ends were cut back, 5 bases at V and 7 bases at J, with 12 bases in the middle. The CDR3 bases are TGTGCCAGCAGCCCACGATTAGGGAATTCACCCCTCCACTTT. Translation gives CASSPRLGNSPLHF.

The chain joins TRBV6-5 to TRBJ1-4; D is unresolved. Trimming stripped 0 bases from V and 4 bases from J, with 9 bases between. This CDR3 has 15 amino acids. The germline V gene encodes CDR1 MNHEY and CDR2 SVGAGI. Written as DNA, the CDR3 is TGTGCCAGCAGTTACTCGACGCTCGTTAATGAAAAACTGTTTTTT. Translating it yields CASSYSTLVNEKLFF.

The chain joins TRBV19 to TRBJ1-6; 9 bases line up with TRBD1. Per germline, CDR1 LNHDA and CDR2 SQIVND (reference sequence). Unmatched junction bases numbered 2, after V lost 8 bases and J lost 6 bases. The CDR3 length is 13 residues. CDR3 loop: CASWDRVNSPLHF. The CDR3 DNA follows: TGTGCCAGTTGGGACAGGGTTAATTCACCCCTCCACTTT.

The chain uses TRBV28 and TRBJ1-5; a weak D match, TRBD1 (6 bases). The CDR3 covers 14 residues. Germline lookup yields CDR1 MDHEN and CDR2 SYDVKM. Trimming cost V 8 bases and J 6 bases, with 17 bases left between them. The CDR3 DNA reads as TGTGCCAGCGTACCGGACAGTTTGAGTCAGCCCCAGCATTTT. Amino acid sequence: CASVPDSLSQPQHF.

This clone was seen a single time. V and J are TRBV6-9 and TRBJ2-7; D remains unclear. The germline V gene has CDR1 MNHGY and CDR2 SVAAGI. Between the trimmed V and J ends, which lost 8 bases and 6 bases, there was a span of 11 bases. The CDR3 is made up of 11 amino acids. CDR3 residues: CASCTIPEQYF. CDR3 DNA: TGTGCCAGCTGCACTATCCCCGAGCAGTACTTC.

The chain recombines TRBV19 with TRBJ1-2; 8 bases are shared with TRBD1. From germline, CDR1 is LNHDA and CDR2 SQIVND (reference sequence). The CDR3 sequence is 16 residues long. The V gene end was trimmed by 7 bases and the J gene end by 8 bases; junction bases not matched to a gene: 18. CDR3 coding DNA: TGTGCCAGTACCAAAGACGGACAGGGACTTCCGGGAGGCTACACCTTC. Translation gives CASTKDGQGLPGGYTF. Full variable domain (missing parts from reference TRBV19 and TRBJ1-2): DGGITQSPKYLFRKEGQNVTLSCEQNLNHDAMYWYRQDPGQGLRLIYYSQIVNDFQKGDIAEGYSVSREKKESFPLTVTSAQKNPTAFYLCASTKDGQGLPGGYTFGSGTRLTVV.

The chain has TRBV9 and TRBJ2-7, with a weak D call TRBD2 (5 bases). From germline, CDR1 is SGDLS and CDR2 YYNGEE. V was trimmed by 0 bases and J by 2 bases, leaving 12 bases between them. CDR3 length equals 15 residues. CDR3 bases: TGTGCCAGCAGCGTAGGGACGCTCGGGGCCTACGAGCAGTACTTC. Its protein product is CASSVGTLGAYEQYF.

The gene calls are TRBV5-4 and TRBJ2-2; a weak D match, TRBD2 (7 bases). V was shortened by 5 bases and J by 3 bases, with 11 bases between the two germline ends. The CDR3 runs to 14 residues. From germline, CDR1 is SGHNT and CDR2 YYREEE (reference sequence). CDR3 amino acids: CASRGGAHTGELFF. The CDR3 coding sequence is TGTGCCAGCAGAGGGGGGGCCCACACCGGGGAGCTGTTTTTT.

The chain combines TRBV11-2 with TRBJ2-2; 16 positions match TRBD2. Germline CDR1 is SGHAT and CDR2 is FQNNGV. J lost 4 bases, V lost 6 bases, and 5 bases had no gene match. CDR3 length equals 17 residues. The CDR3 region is CASRQGLAGGRTGELFF. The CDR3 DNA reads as TGTGCCAGCAGGCAGGGACTAGCGGGGGGGCGCACCGGGGAGCTGTTTTTT.

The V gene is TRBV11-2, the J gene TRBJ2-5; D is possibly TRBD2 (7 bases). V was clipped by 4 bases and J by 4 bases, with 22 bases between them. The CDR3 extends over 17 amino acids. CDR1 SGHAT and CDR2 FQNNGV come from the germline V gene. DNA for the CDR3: TGTGCCAGCAGCTCGTTGTCGGGGGGCGGTGGAGGAGAGACCCAGTACTTC. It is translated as CASSSLSGGGGGETQYF.

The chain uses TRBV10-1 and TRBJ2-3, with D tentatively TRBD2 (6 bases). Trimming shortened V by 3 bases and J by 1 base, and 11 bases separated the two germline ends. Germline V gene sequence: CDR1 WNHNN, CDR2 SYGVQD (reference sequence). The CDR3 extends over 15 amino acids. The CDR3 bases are TGCGCCAGCAGTGAAGAGGCTAGCGGCACAGATACGCAGTATTTT. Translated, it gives CASSEEASGTDTQYF.

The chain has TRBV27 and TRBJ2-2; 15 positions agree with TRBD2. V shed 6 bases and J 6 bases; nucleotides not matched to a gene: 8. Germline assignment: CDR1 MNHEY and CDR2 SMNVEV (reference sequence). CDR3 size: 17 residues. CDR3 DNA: TGTGCCAGCAGCCCCGGACTAGCGGGGGGGCTGGCCGGGGAGCTGTTTTTT. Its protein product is CASSPGLAGGLAGELFF.

The CDR3: CASSDQLAGPDTQYF. CDR3 nucleotide sequence: TGCGCCAGCAGTGATCAACTAGCGGGGCCAGATACGCAGTATTTT. The chain uses TRBV10-1 and TRBJ2-3; 10 positions agree with TRBD2. The CDR3 sequence is 15 residues long. J gave up 4 bases and V 3 bases, and 4 bases lay outside the gene matches. The germline gives CDR1 WNHNN, CDR2 SYGVQD (reference sequence).

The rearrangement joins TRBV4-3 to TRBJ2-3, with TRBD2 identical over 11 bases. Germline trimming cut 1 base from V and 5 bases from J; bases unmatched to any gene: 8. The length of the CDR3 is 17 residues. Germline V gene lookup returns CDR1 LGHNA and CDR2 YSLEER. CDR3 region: CASSQGGLLAGGDTQYF. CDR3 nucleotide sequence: TGCGCCAGCAGCCAAGGGGGACTGCTAGCGGGAGGAGATACGCAGTATTTT.

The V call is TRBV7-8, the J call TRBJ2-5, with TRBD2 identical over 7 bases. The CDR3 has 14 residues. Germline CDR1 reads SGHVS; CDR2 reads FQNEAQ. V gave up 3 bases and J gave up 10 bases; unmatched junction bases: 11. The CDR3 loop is CASSFGTIRGDQYF. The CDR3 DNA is TGTGCCAGCAGCTTTGGGACTATTCGAGGGGACCAGTACTTC.

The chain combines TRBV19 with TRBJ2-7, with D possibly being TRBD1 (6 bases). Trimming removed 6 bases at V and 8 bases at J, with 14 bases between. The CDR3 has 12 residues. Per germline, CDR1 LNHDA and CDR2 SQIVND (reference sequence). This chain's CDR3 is CASSNTGKKQYF. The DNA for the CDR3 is TGTGCCAGTAGCAATACAGGGAAAAAGCAGTACTTC. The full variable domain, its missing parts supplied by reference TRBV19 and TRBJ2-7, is DGGITQSPKYLFRKEGQNVTLSCEQNLNHDAMYWYRQDPGQGLRLIYYSQIVNDFQKGDIAEGYSVSREKKESFPLTVTSAQKNPTAFYLCASSNTGKKQYFGPGTRLTVT.

For the CDR3, the DNA is TGTGCCAGCAGTTTAATAAGTAGCGGGGGGGTCCAAGAGACCCAGTACTTC. This translates into CASSLISSGGVQETQYF. The V call is TRBV28, the J call TRBJ2-5, with TRBD2 matching 11 bases. The V gene end was trimmed by 2 bases and the J gene end by 1 base; junction bases not matched to a gene: 6. This CDR3 spans 17 amino acids. Germline V gene lookup returns CDR1 MDHEN and CDR2 SYDVKM.

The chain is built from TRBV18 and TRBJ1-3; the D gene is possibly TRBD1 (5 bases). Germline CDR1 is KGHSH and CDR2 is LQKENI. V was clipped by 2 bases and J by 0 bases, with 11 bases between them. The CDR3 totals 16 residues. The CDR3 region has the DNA TGTGCCAGCTCACCAGGTCAGGGTCGCTCTGGAAACACCATATATTTT. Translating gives CASSPGQGRSGNTIYF.

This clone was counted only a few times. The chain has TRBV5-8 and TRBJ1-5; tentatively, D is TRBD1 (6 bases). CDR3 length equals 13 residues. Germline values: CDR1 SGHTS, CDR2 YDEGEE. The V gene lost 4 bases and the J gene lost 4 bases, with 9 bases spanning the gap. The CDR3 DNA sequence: TGTGCCAGCAGCATGGGGGCAAATCAGCCCCAGCATTTT. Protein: CASSMGANQPQHF. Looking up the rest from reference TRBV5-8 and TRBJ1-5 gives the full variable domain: EAGVTQSPTHLIKTRGQQATLRCSPISGHTSVYWYQQALGLGLQFLLWYDEGEERNRGNFPPRFSGRQFPNYSSELNVNALELEDSALYLCASSMGANQPQHFGDGTRLSIL.

The DNA for the CDR3 is TGTGCCAGCAGCCCCCGACTAGCGGGAGTGAACACCGGGGAGCTGTTTTTT. Residues: CASSPRLAGVNTGELFF. This chain connects TRBV9 to TRBJ2-2; 12 bases match TRBD2. The CDR3 covers 17 residues. CDR1 and CDR2 from the germline V gene are SGDLS and YYNGEE. Losses at the gene ends were 4 bases for V and 1 base for J; bases not matched to a gene: 5.

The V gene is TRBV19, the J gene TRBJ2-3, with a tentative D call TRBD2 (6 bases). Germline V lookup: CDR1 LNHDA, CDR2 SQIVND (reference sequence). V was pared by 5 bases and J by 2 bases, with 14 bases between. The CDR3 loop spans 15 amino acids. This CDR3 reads CASSGRNGPTDTQYF. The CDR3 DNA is TGTGCCAGTAGTGGGAGGAACGGCCCCACAGATACGCAGTATTTT.

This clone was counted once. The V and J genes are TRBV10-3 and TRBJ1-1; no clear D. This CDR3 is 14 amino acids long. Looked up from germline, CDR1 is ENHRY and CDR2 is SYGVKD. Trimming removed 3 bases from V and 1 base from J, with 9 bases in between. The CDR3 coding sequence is TGTGCCATCAGTGACGAGACACAGAACACTGAAGCTTTCTTT. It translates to CAISDETQNTEAFF.

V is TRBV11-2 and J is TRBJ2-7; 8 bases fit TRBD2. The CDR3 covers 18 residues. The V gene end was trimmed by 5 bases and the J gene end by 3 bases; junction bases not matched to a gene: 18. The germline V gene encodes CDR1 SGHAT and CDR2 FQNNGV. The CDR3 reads CASSPLAGKAPLIYEQYF. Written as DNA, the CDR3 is TGTGCCAGCAGCCCCTTAGCGGGAAAGGCCCCCCTCATCTACGAGCAGTACTTC.

CDR3 nucleotides: TGCGCCAGCAGCCCAGACAGGGTGATCTACGAGCAGTACTTC. Amino acids: CASSPDRVIYEQYF. The genes are TRBV5-1 and TRBJ2-7; TRBD1 matches at 7 bases. Trimming cost V 4 bases and J 3 bases; bases outside gene matches: 7. CDR1 and CDR2 from the germline V gene are SGHRS and YFSETQ. The length of the CDR3 is 14 residues.

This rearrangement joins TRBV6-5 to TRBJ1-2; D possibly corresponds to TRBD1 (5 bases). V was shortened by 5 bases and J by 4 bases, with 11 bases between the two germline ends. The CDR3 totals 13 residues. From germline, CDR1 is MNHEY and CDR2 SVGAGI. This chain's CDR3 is CASSLGTGYGYTF. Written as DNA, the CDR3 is TGTGCCAGCAGTCTAGGGACGGGCTATGGCTACACCTTC.

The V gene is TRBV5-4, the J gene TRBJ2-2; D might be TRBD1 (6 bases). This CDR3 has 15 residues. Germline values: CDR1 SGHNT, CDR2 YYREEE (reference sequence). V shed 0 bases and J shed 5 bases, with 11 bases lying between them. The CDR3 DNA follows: TGTGCCAGCAGCTTGGGACCTACAGGGACCGGGGAGCTGTTTTTT. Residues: CASSLGPTGTGELFF.

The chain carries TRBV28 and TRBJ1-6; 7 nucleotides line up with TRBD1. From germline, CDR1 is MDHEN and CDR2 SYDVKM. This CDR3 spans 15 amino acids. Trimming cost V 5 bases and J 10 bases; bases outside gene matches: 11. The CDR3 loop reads CASSIPGQKLSPLHF. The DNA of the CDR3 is TGTGCCAGCAGTATCCCGGGACAGAAGCTGTCACCCCTCCACTTT.

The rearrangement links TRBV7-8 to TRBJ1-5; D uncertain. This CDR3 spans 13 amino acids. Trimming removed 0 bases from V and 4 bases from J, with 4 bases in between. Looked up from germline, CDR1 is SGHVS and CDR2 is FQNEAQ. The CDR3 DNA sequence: TGTGCCAGCAGCTTAGCTCTTAATCAGCCCCAGCATTTT. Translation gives CASSLALNQPQHF.

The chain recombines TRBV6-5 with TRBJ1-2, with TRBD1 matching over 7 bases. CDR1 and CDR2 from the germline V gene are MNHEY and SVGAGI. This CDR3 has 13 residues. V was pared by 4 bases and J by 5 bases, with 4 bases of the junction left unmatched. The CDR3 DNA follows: TGTGCCAGCAGTTGGACAGGAGAATATGGCTACACCTTC. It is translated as CASSWTGEYGYTF.